These T cell receptor beta chains were read from a single sample in a study of regulatory T cells in long-lasting Graves disease. MiXCR, run by TCRdb on the multiplex PCR reads, gives a single entry per CDR3 protein. The sample records about 540,000 distinct CDR3 sequences, roughly 12% being singletons. These data were also filed under a second study, of T cells in Graves' hyperthyroidism and ophthalmopathy.

This specimen was peripheral blood mononuclear cells (PBMCs), taken at new diagnosis, from a patient treated with antithyroid drugs. The receptors come from a man aged 25-45 years with Graves disease. Each CDR3 is given with its conserved first and last residue. The order of the fields is V gene, J gene, CDR3 protein.

V: TRBV28
J: TRBJ2-1
CDR3: CASSSYLAGITRSSYNEQFF

V: TRBV18
J: TRBJ2-7
CDR3: CASSPLPYEQYF

V: TRBV2
J: TRBJ2-5
CDR3: CASRMETQYF

V: TRBV6-2/TRBV6-3
J: TRBJ1-1
CDR3: CASSYPGGAHTEAFF

V: TRBV12-3/TRBV12-4
J: TRBJ2-7
CDR3: CASSLRGGSEELYF

V: TRBV10-3
J: TRBJ1-6
CDR3: CATLSSYNSPLHF

V: TRBV7-2
J: TRBJ2-3
CDR3: CASSPTPDTQYF

V: TRBV20-1
J: TRBJ2-1
CDR3: CSARASNEQFF

V: TRBV29-1
J: TRBJ1-2
CDR3: CSVGDGSNYGYTF

V: TRBV5-1
J: TRBJ2-3
CDR3: CASSAYGTGVDTQYF

V: TRBV5-1
J: TRBJ1-4
CDR3: CASSFREASEKLFF

V: TRBV2
J: TRBJ2-1
CDR3: CASSEGTGNEQFF

V: TRBV27
J: TRBJ1-5
CDR3: CASSPRVGQPQHF

V: TRBV12-3/TRBV12-4
J: TRBJ1-5
CDR3: CASSLGLGVDQPQHF

V: TRBV6-9
J: TRBJ1-5
CDR3: CASSYPAQPQHF

V: TRBV9
J: TRBJ1-1
CDR3: CASSAQRGEAFF

V: TRBV6-8
J: TRBJ2-7
CDR3: CASSYDRAGYEQYF

V: TRBV30
J: TRBJ2-3
CDR3: CAYKPAEADTQYF

V: TRBV12-3/TRBV12-4
J: TRBJ2-1
CDR3: CASSFLAGGRGEQFF

V: TRBV20-1
J: TRBJ2-5
CDR3: CSARLFSTVSSQTQYF

V: TRBV15
J: TRBJ1-5
CDR3: CATSVQGLGQPQHF

V: TRBV5-1
J: TRBJ2-5
CDR3: CASSSFRTGGRETQYF

V: TRBV16
J: TRBJ1-1
CDR3: CASSQTTHTDRVTEAFF

V: TRBV20-1
J: TRBJ2-7
CDR3: CSAREWRERAYEQYF

V: TRBV27
J: TRBJ2-2
CDR3: CASSPTAGGNTGELFF

V: TRBV19
J: TRBJ1-1
CDR3: CASTNRNTEAFF

V: TRBV4-1
J: TRBJ2-5
CDR3: CASSQVVGAGVETQYF

V: TRBV19
J: TRBJ1-2
CDR3: CASSIWDTRGYGYTF

V: TRBV2
J: TRBJ2-7
CDR3: CAGRDLSYEQYF

V: TRBV6-1
J: TRBJ2-1
CDR3: CASSREGSYNEQFF

V: TRBV2
J: TRBJ2-7
CDR3: CASPPGLAGEGYYEQYF

V: TRBV20-1
J: TRBJ2-7
CDR3: CSARDSGRASYEQYF

V: TRBV2
J: TRBJ1-2
CDR3: CASSQDYANYGYTF

V: TRBV10-1
J: TRBJ2-3
CDR3: CASSGKKTYTDTQYF

V: TRBV6-2/TRBV6-3
J: TRBJ2-4
CDR3: CASRTSGASDIQYF

V: TRBV15
J: TRBJ2-7
CDR3: CATSRDRGRSGYEQYF

V: TRBV20-1
J: TRBJ2-7
CDR3: CSARSSGSYEQYF

V: TRBV7-2
J: TRBJ1-2
CDR3: CASSLEISYGYTF

V: TRBV5-4
J: TRBJ2-7
CDR3: CASSLRGRPSYEQYF

V: TRBV24-1
J: TRBJ2-5
CDR3: CATSDRTVIQETQYF

V: TRBV19
J: TRBJ2-5
CDR3: CASQLRGPGETQYF

V: TRBV7-2
J: TRBJ1-2
CDR3: CASSLDSTINYGYTF

V: TRBV20-1
J: TRBJ1-1
CDR3: CSARVGGTAFF

V: TRBV5-1
J: TRBJ2-3
CDR3: CASSLQGAEDTQYF

V: TRBV3-1
J: TRBJ2-7
CDR3: CASSLLGLAYEQYF

V: TRBV12-3/TRBV12-4
J: TRBJ2-7
CDR3: CASSLPPSGRYEQYF